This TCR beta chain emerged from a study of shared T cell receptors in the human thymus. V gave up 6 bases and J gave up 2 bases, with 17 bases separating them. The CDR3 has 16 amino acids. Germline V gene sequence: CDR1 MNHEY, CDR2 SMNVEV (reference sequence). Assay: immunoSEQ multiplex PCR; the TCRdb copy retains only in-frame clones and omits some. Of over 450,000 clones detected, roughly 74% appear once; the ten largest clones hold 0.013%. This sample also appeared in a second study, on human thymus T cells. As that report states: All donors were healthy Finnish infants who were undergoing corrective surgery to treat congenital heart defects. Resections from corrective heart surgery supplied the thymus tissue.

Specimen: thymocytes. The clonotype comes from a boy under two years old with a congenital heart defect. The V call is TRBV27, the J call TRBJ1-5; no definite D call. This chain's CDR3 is CASRDGRTEGNQPQHF. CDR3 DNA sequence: TGTGCCAGCAGAGATGGGAGAACCGAGGGCAATCAGCCCCAGCATTTT.